The present T cell receptor (beta chain) was sequenced within a study of response to subunit inactivated influenza vaccine. MiXCR was run by TCRdb on the RT-PCR reads, yielding one entry per CDR3 protein. Seen here are fewer than 350,000 distinct CDR3 sequences, 20% to 25% observed once, and the top ten hold roughly 10%. This clonotype was detected ten times or more. From germline, CDR1 is LGHNA and CDR2 YSLEER. This CDR3 region has 15 residues. V lost 0 bases and J 8 bases, leaving 16 bases between the germline ends. The chain couples TRBV4-3 to TRBJ1-2; D perhaps matches TRBD1 (5 bases). This TCR came from a man aged 50 to 69 who received an inactivated influenza vaccine. The sample consisted of PBMCs from blood, taken about 19 months after vaccination. CDR3: CASSQDPQDSGGYTF. As DNA, the CDR3 is TGCGCCAGCAGCCAAGACCCACAGGACTCAGGCGGCTACACCTTC.